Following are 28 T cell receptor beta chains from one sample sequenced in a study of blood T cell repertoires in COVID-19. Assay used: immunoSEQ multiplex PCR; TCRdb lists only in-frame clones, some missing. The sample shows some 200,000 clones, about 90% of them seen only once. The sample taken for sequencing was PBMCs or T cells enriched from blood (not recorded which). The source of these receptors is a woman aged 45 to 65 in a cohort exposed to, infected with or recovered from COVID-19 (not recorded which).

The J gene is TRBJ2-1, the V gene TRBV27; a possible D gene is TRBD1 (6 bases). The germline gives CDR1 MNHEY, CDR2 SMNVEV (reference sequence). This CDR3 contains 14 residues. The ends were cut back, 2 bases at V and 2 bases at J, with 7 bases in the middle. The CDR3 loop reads CASSLEGAYNEQFF. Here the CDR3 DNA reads TGTGCCAGCAGTTTAGAGGGGGCCTACAATGAGCAGTTCTTC.

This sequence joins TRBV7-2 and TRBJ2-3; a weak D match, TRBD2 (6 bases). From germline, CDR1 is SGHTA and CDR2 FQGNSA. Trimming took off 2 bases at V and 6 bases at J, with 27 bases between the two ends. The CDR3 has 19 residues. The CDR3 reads CASSLPVWNPVAGRDTQYF. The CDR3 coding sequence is TGTGCCAGCAGCTTACCCGTTTGGAACCCGGTAGCAGGGAGGGATACGCAGTATTTT.

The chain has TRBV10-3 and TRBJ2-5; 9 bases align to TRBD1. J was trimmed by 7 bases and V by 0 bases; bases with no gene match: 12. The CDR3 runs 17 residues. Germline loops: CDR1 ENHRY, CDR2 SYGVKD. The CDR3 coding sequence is TGTGCCATCAGTGAGTCTAGAGGACAGGGGTTTTCGGGGACCCAGTACTTC. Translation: CAISESRGQGFSGTQYF.

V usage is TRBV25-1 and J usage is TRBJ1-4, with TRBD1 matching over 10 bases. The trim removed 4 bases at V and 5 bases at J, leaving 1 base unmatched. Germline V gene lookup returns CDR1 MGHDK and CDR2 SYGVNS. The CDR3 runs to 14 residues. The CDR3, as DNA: TGTGCCAGCAGTGTGACAGGGGGCAATGAAAAACTGTTTTTT. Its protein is CASSVTGGNEKLFF.

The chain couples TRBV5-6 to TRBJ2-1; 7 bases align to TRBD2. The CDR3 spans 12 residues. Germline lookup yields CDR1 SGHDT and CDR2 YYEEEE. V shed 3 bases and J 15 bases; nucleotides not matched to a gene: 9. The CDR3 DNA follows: TGTGCCAGCAGCTCCGGACTAGGGCTGTGGTTCTTC. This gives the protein CASSSGLGLWFF.

The CDR3 reads CATSREAGHSGNTIYF. The DNA for the CDR3 is TGTGCCACCAGCAGAGAGGCAGGTCACTCTGGAAACACCATATATTTT. The chain employs TRBV15 and TRBJ1-3; D call uncertain. V dropped 0 bases and J dropped 0 bases, with 9 bases sitting between them. CDR3 size: 16 residues. Germline CDR1 reads LNHNV; CDR2 reads YYDKDF (reference sequence).

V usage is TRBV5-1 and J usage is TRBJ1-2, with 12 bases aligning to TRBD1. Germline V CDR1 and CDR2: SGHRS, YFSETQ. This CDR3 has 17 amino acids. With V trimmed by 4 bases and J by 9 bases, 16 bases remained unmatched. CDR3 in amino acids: CASSPTGTGGASPRYTF. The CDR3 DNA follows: TGCGCCAGCAGCCCAACCGGGACAGGGGGCGCGAGTCCGCGCTACACCTTC. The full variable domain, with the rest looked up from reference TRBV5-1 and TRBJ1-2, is KAGVTQTPRYLIKTRGQQVTLSCSPISGHRSVSWYQQTPGQGLQFLFEYFSETQRNKGNFPGRFSGRQFSNSRSEMNVSTLELGDSALYLCASSPTGTGGASPRYTFGSGTRLTVV.

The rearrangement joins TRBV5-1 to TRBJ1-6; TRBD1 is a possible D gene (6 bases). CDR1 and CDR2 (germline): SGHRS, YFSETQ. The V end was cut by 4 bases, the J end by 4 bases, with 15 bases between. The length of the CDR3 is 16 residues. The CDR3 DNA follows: TGCGCCAGCAGCACAGGGATGAGATGGTATAATTCACCCCTCCACTTT. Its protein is CASSTGMRWYNSPLHF.

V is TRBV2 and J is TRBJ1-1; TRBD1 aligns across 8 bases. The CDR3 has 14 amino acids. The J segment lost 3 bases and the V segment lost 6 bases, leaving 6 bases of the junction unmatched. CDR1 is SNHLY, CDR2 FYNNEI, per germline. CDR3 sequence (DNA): TGTGCCAGCAGACGACAGGGGATATACACTGAAGCTTTCTTT. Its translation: CASRRQGIYTEAFF.

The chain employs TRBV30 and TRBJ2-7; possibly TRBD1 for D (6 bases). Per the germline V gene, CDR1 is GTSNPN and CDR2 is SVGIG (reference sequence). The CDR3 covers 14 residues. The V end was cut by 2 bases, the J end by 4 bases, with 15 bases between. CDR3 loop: CAWSLSGTLYEQYF. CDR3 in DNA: TGTGCCTGGAGTTTGTCCGGGACACTTTACGAGCAGTACTTC.

CDR3 region: CASSPLPQRGGADTQYF. In nucleotides, the CDR3 is TGTGCCAGCTCACCCCTCCCTCAGCGGGGGGGTGCAGATACGCAGTATTTT. V gene TRBV18 combines with J gene TRBJ2-3, with 10 bases aligning to TRBD2. Per the germline V gene, CDR1 is KGHSH and CDR2 is LQKENI. The junction had 10 bases not matched to a gene; V was cut back by 3 bases and J by 4 bases. The CDR3 is 17 residues long.

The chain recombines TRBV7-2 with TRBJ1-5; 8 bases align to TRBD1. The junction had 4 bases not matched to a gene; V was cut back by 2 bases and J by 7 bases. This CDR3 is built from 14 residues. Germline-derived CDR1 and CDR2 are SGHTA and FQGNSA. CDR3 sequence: CASSLQGAEQPQHF. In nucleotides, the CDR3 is TGTGCCAGCAGCTTACAGGGGGCGGAACAGCCCCAGCATTTT. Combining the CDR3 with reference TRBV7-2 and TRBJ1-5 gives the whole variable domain GAGVSQSPSNKVTEKGKDVELRCDPISGHTALYWYRQSLGQGLEFLIYFQGNSAPDKSGLPSDRFSAERTGGSVSTLTIQRTQQEDSAVYLCASSLQGAEQPQHFGDGTRLSIL.

The CDR3 here is CASSQQGFNQPQHF. The CDR3 coding sequence is TGTGCCAGCAGCCAGCAGGGTTTTAATCAGCCCCAGCATTTT. The V and J genes are TRBV3-1 (or the pseudogene TRBV3-2) and TRBJ1-5, with a tentative D call TRBD1 (5 bases). Germline V gene sequence: CDR1 LGHDT, CDR2 YNNKEL (reference sequence). CDR3 length: 14 amino acids. V lost 3 bases and J lost 4, with 10 bases in between.

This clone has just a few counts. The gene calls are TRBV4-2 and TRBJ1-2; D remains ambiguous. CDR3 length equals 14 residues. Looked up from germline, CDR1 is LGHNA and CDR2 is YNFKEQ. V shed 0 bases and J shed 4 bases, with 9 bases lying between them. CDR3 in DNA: TGTGCCAGCAGCCAAGACAGAACCGTCTATGGCTACACCTTC. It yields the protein CASSQDRTVYGYTF.

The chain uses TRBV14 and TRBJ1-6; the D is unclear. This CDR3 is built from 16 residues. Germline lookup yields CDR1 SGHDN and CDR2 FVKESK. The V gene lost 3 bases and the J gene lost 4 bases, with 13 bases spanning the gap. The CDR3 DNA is TGTGCCAGCAGCCACCCGGGAGGCGAGTATAATTCACCCCTCCACTTT. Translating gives CASSHPGGEYNSPLHF.

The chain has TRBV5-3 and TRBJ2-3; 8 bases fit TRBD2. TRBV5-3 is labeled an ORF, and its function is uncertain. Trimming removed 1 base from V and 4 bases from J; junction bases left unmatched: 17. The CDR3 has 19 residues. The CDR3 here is CARSLFRGGQFFYADTQYF. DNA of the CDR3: TGTGCCAGAAGCTTGTTCCGGGGGGGCCAGTTCTTTTATGCAGATACGCAGTATTTT.

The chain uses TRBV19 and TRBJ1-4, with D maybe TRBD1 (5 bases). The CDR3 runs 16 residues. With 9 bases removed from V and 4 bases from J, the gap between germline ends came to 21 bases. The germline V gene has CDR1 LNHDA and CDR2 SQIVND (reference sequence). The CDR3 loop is CASNLQGPRGNEKLFF. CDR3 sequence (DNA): TGTGCCAGCAACCTTCAGGGTCCCCGCGGTAATGAAAAACTGTTTTTT.

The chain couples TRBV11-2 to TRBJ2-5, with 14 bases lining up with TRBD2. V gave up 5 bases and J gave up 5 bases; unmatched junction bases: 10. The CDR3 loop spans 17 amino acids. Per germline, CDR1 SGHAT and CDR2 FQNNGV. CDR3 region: CASSRSRLAGGRETQYF. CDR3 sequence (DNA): TGTGCCAGCAGCCGGAGCCGACTAGCGGGGGGGCGGGAGACCCAGTACTTC.

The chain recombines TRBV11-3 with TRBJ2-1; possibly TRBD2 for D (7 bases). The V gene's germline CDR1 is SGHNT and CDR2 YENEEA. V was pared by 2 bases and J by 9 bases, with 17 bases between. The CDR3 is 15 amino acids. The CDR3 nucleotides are TGTGCCAGCAGCTTAATTGGGGGGGCAGTGGGTGAGCAGTTCTTC. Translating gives CASSLIGGAVGEQFF.

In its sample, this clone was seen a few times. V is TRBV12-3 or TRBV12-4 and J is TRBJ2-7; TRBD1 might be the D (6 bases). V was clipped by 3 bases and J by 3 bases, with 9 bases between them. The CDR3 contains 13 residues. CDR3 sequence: CASSLPGVYEQYF. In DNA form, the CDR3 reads TGTGCCAGCAGTTTGCCAGGGGTCTACGAGCAGTACTTC.

Here the CDR3 reads CASSVPGGNTIYF. DNA for the CDR3: TGTGCCAGCAGCGTCCCCGGGGGAAACACCATATATTTT. This chain joins TRBV9 and TRBJ1-3; D not certain. With 2 bases removed from V and 4 bases from J, the gap between germline ends came to 7 bases. The length of the CDR3 is 13 residues. Per germline, CDR1 SGDLS and CDR2 YYNGEE. Full variable domain (outside the CDR3, taken from reference TRBV9 and TRBJ1-3): DSGVTQTPKHLITATGQRVTLRCSPRSGDLSVYWYQQSLDQGLQFLIQYYNGEERAKGNILERFSAQQFPDLHSELNLSSLELGDSALYFCASSVPGGNTIYFGEGSWLTVV.

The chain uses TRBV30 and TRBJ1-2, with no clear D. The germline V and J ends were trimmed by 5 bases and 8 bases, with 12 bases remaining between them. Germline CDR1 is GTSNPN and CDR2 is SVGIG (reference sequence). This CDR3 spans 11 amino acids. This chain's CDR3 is CAWQRSYGYTF. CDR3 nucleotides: TGTGCCTGGCAGCGGTCCTACGGCTACACCTTC.

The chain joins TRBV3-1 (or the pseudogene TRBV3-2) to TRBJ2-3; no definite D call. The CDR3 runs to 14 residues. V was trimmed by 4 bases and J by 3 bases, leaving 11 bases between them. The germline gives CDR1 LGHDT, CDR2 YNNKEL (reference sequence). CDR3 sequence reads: CASSPTLYTDTQYF. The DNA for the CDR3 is TGTGCCAGCAGCCCGACTCTGTATACAGATACGCAGTATTTT.

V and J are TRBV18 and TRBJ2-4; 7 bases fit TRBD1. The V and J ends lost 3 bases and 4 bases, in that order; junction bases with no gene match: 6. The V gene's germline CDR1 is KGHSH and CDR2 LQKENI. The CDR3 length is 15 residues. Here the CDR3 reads CASSPSTGTKNIQYF. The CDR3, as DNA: TGTGCCAGCTCACCTTCGACAGGGACAAAAAACATTCAGTACTTC.

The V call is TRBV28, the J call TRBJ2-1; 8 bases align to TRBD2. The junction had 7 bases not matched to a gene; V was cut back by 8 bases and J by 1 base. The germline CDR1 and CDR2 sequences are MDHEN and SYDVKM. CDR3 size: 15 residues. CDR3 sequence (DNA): TGTGCCAGCTCCTTAGCGGGGTTATCCTACAATGAGCAGTTCTTC. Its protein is CASSLAGLSYNEQFF.

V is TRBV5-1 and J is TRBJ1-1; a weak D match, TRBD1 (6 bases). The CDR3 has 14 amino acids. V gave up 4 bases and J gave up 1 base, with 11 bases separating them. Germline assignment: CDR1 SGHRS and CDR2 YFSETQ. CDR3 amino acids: CASSRDTPNTEAFF. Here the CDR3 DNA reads TGCGCCAGCAGCCGGGACACACCGAACACTGAAGCTTTCTTT.

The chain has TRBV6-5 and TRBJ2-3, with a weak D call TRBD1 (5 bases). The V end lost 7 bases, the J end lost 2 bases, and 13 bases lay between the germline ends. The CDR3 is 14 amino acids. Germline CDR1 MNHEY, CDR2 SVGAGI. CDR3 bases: TGTGCCAGCACTCTGCAAGGGGCCACAGATACGCAGTATTTT. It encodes CASTLQGATDTQYF.

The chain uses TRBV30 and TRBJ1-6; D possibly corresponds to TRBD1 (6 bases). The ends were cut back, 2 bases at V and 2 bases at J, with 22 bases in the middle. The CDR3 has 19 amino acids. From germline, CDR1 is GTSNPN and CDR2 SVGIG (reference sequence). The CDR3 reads CAWSPTGHLVGAYNSPLHF. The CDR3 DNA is TGTGCCTGGAGTCCAACGGGACACCTCGTAGGCGCCTATAATTCACCCCTCCACTTT.